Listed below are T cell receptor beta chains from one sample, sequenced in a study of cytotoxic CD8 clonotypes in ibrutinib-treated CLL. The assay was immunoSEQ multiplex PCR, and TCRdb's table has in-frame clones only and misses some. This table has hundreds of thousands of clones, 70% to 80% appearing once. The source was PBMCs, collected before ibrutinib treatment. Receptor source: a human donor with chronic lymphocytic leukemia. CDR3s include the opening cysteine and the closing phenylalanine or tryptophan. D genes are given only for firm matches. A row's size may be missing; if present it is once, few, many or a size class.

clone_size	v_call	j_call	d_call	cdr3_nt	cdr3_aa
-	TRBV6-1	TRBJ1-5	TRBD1	TGTGCCAGCAGTGAGTACAGGGGGTCCGGCAATCAGCCCCAGCATTTT	CASSEYRGSGNQPQHF
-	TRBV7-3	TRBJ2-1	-	TGTGCCAGCAGCTTTAGCTCCTACAATGAGCAGTTCTTC	CASSFSSYNEQFF
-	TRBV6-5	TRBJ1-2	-	TGTGCCAGCAGTTACGGGGGGGAGACCCATGGCTACACCTTC	CASSYGGETHGYTF
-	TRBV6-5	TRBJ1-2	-	TGTGCCAGCGGTAGGGAATATGGCTACACCTTC	CASGREYGYTF
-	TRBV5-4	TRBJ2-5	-	TGTGCCATCGCGGGGCTCCCCAAAGAGACCCAGTACTTC	CAIAGLPKETQYF
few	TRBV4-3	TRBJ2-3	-	TGCGCCAGCAGCCAGGACATTAGCACAGATACGCAGTATTTT	CASSQDISTDTQYF
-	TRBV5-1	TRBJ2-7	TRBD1	TGCGCCAGCAGCTTTGGGACAGGGGGTGTTTACGAGCAGTACTTC	CASSFGTGGVYEQYF
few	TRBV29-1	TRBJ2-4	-	TGCAGCGTTGGAGGTGGAGGCGGGACAAGAAAAAACATTCAGTACTTC	CSVGGGGGTRKNIQYF
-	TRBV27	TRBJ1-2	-	TGTGCCAGCTCTTCCGGGACACAAAATTATGGCTACACCTTC	CASSSGTQNYGYTF
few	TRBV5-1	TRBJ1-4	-	TGCGCCAGCAGTCGCGGGGATAATGAAAAACTGTTTTTT	CASSRGDNEKLFF
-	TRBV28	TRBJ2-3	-	TGTGCCAGCAGTTTACCCTTTCTTACATATACGCAGTATTTT	CASSLPFLTYTQYF
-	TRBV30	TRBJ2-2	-	TGTGCCTGGGAAGACAAAACCGGGACAAAGAACACCGGGGAGCTGTTTTTT	CAWEDKTGTKNTGELFF
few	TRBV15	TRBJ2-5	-	TGTGCCACCAGCAGGGCGGTAGATAGTTTTGAGACCCAGTACTTC	CATSRAVDSFETQYF
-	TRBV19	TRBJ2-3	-	TGTGCCAGTACGTGGGCCGCGGCAGATACGCAGTATTTT	CASTWAAADTQYF
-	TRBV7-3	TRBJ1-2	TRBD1	TGTGCCAGCAGCTCCGGGACAGGTAAATATGGCTACACCTTC	CASSSGTGKYGYTF
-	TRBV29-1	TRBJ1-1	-	TGCAGCGTTTTAGGTTTGACAGGGAACACTGAAGCTTTCTTT	CSVLGLTGNTEAFF
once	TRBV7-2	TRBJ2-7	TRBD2	TGTGCCAGCAGCCGAGGGACTAGCGAGCAGTACTTC	CASSRGTSEQYF
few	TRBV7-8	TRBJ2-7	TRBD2	TGTGCCAGCAGCTCCAGCGGGAGGGCCGCGCAGTACTTC	CASSSSGRAAQYF
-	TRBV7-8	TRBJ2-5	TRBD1	TGTGCCAGCAGCCGGGACAGCCATGAGTACTTC	CASSRDSHEYF
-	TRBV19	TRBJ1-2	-	TGTGCCAGTACCCGACGAGCTAACTATGGCTACACCTTC	CASTRRANYGYTF
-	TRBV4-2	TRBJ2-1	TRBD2	TGTGCCAGCAGCCAACCTAGCGGACTCTACAATGAGCAGTTCTTC	CASSQPSGLYNEQFF
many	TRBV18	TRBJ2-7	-	TGTGCCAGCTCACCACCCGACGTAACTAGCTACGAGCAGTACTTC	CASSPPDVTSYEQYF
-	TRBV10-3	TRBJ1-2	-	TGTGCCATCAGTGATCCTGAATTTAACTATGGCTACACCTTC	CAISDPEFNYGYTF
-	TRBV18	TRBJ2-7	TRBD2	TGTGCCAGCTCACCAACCGGGACTACAAGTTACGAGCAGTACTTC	CASSPTGTTSYEQYF
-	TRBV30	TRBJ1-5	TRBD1	TGTGCCTGGAGTGCGACAGGGGGCCAGCCCCAGCATTTT	CAWSATGGQPQHF
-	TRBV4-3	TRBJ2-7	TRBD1	TGCGCCAGCAGCCCCCGAATGGGACAGGGGGTCGAGCAGTACTTC	CASSPRMGQGVEQYF
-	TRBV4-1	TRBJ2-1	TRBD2	TGCGCCAGCAGACCTATAGCGGGAGCCTCGGGGAATGAGCAGTTCTTC	CASRPIAGASGNEQFF
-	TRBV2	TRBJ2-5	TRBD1	TGTGCCAGCAGTAGTAAGGACAGGAGCCGGATGACCCAGTACTTC	CASSSKDRSRMTQYF
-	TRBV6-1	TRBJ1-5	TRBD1	TGTGCCAGCAGTGCGTTGTCAGGGGGAATTGGCAATCAGCCCCAGCATTTT	CASSALSGGIGNQPQHF
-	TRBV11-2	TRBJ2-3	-	TGTGCCAGCAGCTTGAGGAGCGGAGGCACAGATACGCAGTATTTT	CASSLRSGGTDTQYF
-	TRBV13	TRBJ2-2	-	TGTGCCAGCAGCCTCCTCCCACAGGGAACAGGGGAGCTGTTTTTT	CASSLLPQGTGELFF